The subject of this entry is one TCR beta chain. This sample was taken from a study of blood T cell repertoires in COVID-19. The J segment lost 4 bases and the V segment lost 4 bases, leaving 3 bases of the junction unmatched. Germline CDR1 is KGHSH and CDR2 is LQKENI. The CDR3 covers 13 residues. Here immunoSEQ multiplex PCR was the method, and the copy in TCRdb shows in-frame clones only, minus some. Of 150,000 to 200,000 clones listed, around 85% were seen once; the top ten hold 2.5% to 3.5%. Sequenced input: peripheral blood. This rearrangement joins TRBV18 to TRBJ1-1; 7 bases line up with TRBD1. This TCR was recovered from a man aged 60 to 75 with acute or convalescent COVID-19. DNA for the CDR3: TGTGCCAGCTCACAGGGGGCTGGCACTGAAGCTTTCTTT. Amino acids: CASSQGAGTEAFF.